Only a few counts were recorded for the clone carrying this T cell receptor beta chain. Its antigen is not identified. The same CDR3 arises from other DNA sequences in this sample as well. This record comes from a study of cytomegalovirus exposure and HLA in healthy donors. About the research overall: Genetic ancestry analysis placed approximately 80% of the 300 to 500 donors that were genotyped in the Caucasian-associated cluster.

General observations from the study: In vitro, a few CMV-associated chains proved specific for CMV antigens. For most subjects, TCR beta sequences were reported to predict HLA-A and HLA-B alleles with accuracy.

Germline CDR1 MDHEN, CDR2 SYDVKM. The trim removed 6 bases at V and 3 bases at J, leaving 5 bases unmatched. This CDR3 has 14 residues. In the PCR, 60 Vbeta and 13 Jbeta primers were used. Sequenced by immunoSEQ multiplex PCR; TCRdb stores in-frame clones only, minus some. Of under 200,000 clones in the sample, roughly four fifths were seen once. This chain joins TRBV28 and TRBJ2-7, with 10 nucleotides matching TRBD2. The sequence was collected from a female donor in good health and CMV-seronegative. Sequencing was carried out using PBMCs. The DNA of the CDR3 is TGTGCCAGCAGCCGAACTAGCGGGATCTACGAGCAGTACTTC. Protein sequence: CASSRTSGIYEQYF.